This T cell receptor beta chain emerged from a study of blood T cells in healthy people across ages. Study-level background: Template switching recovered approximately one barcoded beta molecule for every two T cells.

Then a second PCR, running roughly 7 to 11 cycles, was carried out with a sample-barcoded 5' primer and a J-beta primer mix. MiXCR, applied by TCRdb to the 5' RACE reads, yields one record per CDR3 protein. The profile covers roughly 680,000 distinct CDR3 sequences, with around 21% appearing a single time and approximately 3.6% taken by the ten largest. This CDR3 has 13 residues. Germline V CDR1 and CDR2: MGHDK, SYGVNS. This receptor was obtained from a man between 65 and 85 years old in good health. The rearrangement joins TRBV25-1 to TRBJ2-5, with D unresolved. The end of the DNA is better explained by TRBJ2-7, so the J call may be wrong. Sequencing was done on a sample of blood. The CDR3 sequence is CASSVVGSYEQYF. CDR3 in DNA: TGTGCCAGCAGTGTGGTGGGCTCTTACGAGCAGTACTTC.